A single sample gave rise to the 28 T cell receptor beta chains below, sequenced in a study of Graves' ophthalmopathy and Graves' hyperthyroidism. RNA transcripts served as template for amplifying TCR beta CDR3 sequences. HTBI-primed RT-PCR formed the first round, and a multiplex PCR formed the second. TCRdb independently ran MiXCR on the multiplex PCR reads; one entry per CDR3 protein. The sample has 240,000 or so distinct CDR3 sequences, around 50% seen once. Sequences were obtained from peripheral blood. The receptors here all came from an adult man with Graves' ophthalmopathy.

This clonotype was observed a handful of times. The chain has TRBV7-9 and TRBJ2-3; 12 bases are a match to TRBD2. In germline, CDR1 is SEHNR, CDR2 FQNEAQ (reference sequence). The CDR3 has 16 residues. Trimming took 5 bases from V and 1 from J; bases not matched to a gene: 4. CDR3 sequence reads: CASSELAGGGTDTQYF. CDR3 nucleotides: TGTGCCAGCAGCGAGCTAGCGGGAGGGGGCACAGATACGCAGTATTTT.

The V and J genes are TRBV12-3 or TRBV12-4 and TRBJ2-7, with unresolved D. This CDR3 contains 14 residues. V lost 2 bases, J lost 2 bases, and 10 bases lay in between. CDR3 in amino acids: CASSLRSPTYEQYF. The CDR3 DNA is TGTGCCAGCAGTTTAAGGAGCCCAACCTACGAGCAGTACTTC.

This clonotype was detected once. J is TRBJ1-1 and V is TRBV6-5; perhaps TRBD1 as D (6 bases). V dropped 6 bases and J dropped 8 bases, with 16 bases sitting between them. CDR1 is MNHEY and CDR2 is SVGAGI in the germline V gene. The CDR3 runs 13 residues. The CDR3 region has the DNA TGTGCCAGCAGCTTGACCGGGACACTCGAAGCTTTCTTT. Translated, it gives CASSLTGTLEAFF.

Note on this clonotype: One end of the junction does not line up with germline, which may come from a read error. This chain links TRBV2 with TRBJ2-5; no definite D call. The germline V gene encodes CDR1 SNHLY and CDR2 FYNNEI. The CDR3 spans 15 residues. The CDR3 region has the DNA TGTGTCAGCAGTGAGGAAGCGACCTTACAAGAGACCCAGTACTTC. Protein sequence: CVSSEEATLQETQYF.

The V call is TRBV9, the J call TRBJ1-1; D unresolved. Deletions cut 3 bases from V and 6 bases from J, with 15 bases between. Germline V gene lookup returns CDR1 SGDLS and CDR2 YYNGEE. The CDR3 contains 14 residues. This chain's CDR3 is CASSAGEGRAEAFF. CDR3 DNA sequence: TGTGCCAGCAGCGCAGGTGAAGGGAGGGCTGAAGCTTTCTTT. Drawing the rest from reference TRBV9 and TRBJ1-1, the complete variable domain is DSGVTQTPKHLITATGQRVTLRCSPRSGDLSVYWYQQSLDQGLQFLIQYYNGEERAKGNILERFSAQQFPDLHSELNLSSLELGDSALYFCASSAGEGRAEAFFGQGTRLTVV.

V is TRBV18 and J is TRBJ2-5, with TRBD1 identical over 8 bases. The CDR3 contains 14 residues. Germline lookup yields CDR1 KGHSH and CDR2 LQKENI. The V and J ends lost 7 bases and 3 bases, in that order; junction bases with no gene match: 7. The chain's CDR3 is CASLNGQGKETQYF. CDR3 nucleotides: TGTGCCAGCTTGAACGGACAGGGTAAAGAGACCCAGTACTTC.

The DNA of the CDR3 is TGTGCCACCTCAGCGGGACATCTCAACACTGAAGCTTTCTTT. This sequence encodes CATSAGHLNTEAFF. V usage is TRBV10-3 and J usage is TRBJ1-1; D is perhaps TRBD1 (6 bases). The germline gives CDR1 ENHRY, CDR2 SYGVKD. Trimming removed 10 bases at V and 2 bases at J, with 17 bases between. The CDR3 loop spans 14 amino acids.

CDR3: CSARDHGRENTGELFF. In DNA form, the CDR3 reads TGCAGTGCTAGAGATCACGGCAGGGAGAACACCGGGGAGCTGTTTTTT. The chain joins TRBV20-1 to TRBJ2-2; the D gene is possibly TRBD1 (5 bases). Germline loops: CDR1 DFQATT, CDR2 SNEGSKA (reference sequence). CDR3 length equals 16 residues. V gave up 0 bases and J gave up 1 base, with 12 bases separating them.

In this sample, this clonotype turned up a few times. The chain employs TRBV28 and TRBJ2-7; TRBD1 matches 10 bases. The trim removed 11 bases at V and 5 bases at J, leaving 12 bases unmatched. The CDR3 length is 14 residues. Germline values: CDR1 MDHEN, CDR2 SYDVKM. The CDR3 nucleotides are TGTGCCTGCGACGGGACAGGGGATCTCAACGAGCAGTACTTC. Protein product: CACDGTGDLNEQYF.

In this sample, this clonotype turned up a few times. The chain is built from TRBV7-9 and TRBJ1-2, with a weak D call TRBD1 (6 bases). The V gene's germline CDR1 is SEHNR and CDR2 FQNEAQ (reference sequence). This CDR3 contains 15 residues. V lost 4 bases, J lost 2 bases, and 14 bases lay in between. In nucleotides, the CDR3 is TGTGCCAGCAGCTCCGACAGGCAGGGGAACTATGGCTACACCTTC. Translated: CASSSDRQGNYGYTF.

In this sample, this clonotype turned up many times. The germline gene is not matched at one end of the junction; a read error may be the cause. This chain uses TRBV10-1 with TRBJ1-1; no firm D call. CDR1 and CDR2 from the germline V gene are WNHNN and SYGVQD (reference sequence). The CDR3 has 13 amino acids. The CDR3 region is CASSQSRNTEAFF. Here the CDR3 DNA reads TGCGCCAGCAGTCAGTCCAGGAACACTGAAGCTTTCTTT.

The chain couples TRBV19 to TRBJ1-2; 7 positions match TRBD1. The CDR3 extends over 13 amino acids. Germline V lookup: CDR1 LNHDA, CDR2 SQIVND (reference sequence). After removal of 7 bases from V and 2 bases from J, the junction contained 4 bases not matched to a gene. This CDR3 is CASTDRNNYGYTF. CDR3 DNA sequence: TGTGCCAGTACGGACAGGAACAACTATGGCTACACCTTC.

Of note for this clonotype: Mismatch with germline at one junction end may stem from a read error. This rearrangement joins TRBV10-1 to TRBJ2-5; TRBD2 aligns across 7 bases. The CDR3 totals 16 residues. CDR1 and CDR2 (germline): WNHNN, SYGVQD (reference sequence). The CDR3 DNA is TGTGCCAGCAGCATAAGGACCCTGGGAGGGGTAGAGACCCAGTACTTC. It encodes CASSIRTLGGVETQYF.

This clonotype showed up just a few times. The genes are TRBV20-1 and TRBJ2-5; D might be TRBD1 (5 bases). The CDR3 consists of 13 residues. Between the trimmed V and J ends, which lost 5 bases and 0 bases, there was a span of 10 bases. CDR1 is DFQATT, CDR2 SNEGSKA, per germline (reference sequence). CDR3 in amino acids: CSAPDRDQETQYF. Written as DNA, the CDR3 is TGCAGTGCTCCTGACAGAGACCAAGAGACCCAGTACTTC.

The rearrangement links TRBV7-9 to TRBJ1-1, with D uncertain. V shed 0 bases and J shed 3 bases, with 5 bases lying between them. This CDR3 region has 13 residues. CDR1 SEHNR and CDR2 FQNEAQ come from the germline V gene (reference sequence). This CDR3 is CASSLASDTEAFF. CDR3 DNA: TGTGCCAGCAGCTTAGCCTCGGACACTGAAGCTTTCTTT. Filled out from reference TRBV7-9 and TRBJ1-1, the complete variable domain reads DTGVSQNPRHKITKRGQNVTFRCDPISEHNRLYWYRQTLGQGPEFLTYFQNEAQLEKSRLLSDRFSAERPKGSFSTLEIQRTEQGDSAMYLCASSLASDTEAFFGQGTRLTVV.

The J gene is TRBJ2-5, the V gene TRBV7-9, with D maybe TRBD2 (5 bases). The germline gives CDR1 SEHNR, CDR2 FQNEAQ (reference sequence). Trimming left V 4 bases short and J 7 bases short, with 16 bases between. The CDR3 sequence is 14 residues long. The CDR3 sequence: CASSSSDYEGTQYF. The CDR3 DNA is TGTGCCAGCAGCTCCAGCGACTACGAAGGGACCCAGTACTTC.

This clonotype was picked up a small number of times. The V and J genes are TRBV12-3 or TRBV12-4 and TRBJ2-7, with 9 positions matching TRBD2. V dropped 5 bases and J dropped 7; count of bases not matched to a gene: 15. The CDR3 loop spans 16 amino acids. CDR3 sequence (DNA): TGTGCCAGCAGTCCACCATCTAGCGGGGTCAGGGGGGAGCAGTACTTC. Translation: CASSPPSSGVRGEQYF.

This chain joins TRBV28 and TRBJ2-2; D might be TRBD1 or TRBD2, each matching 5 bases. Looked up from germline, CDR1 is MDHEN and CDR2 is SYDVKM. Trimming took 6 bases from V and 8 from J, leaving 16 bases between them. This CDR3 comprises 14 residues. The CDR3 is CASSRGAVWGELFF. CDR3 DNA: TGTGCCAGCAGCCGGGGCGCCGTGTGGGGGGAGCTGTTTTTT.

V usage is TRBV2 and J usage is TRBJ1-4; 7 bases align to TRBD1. The V gene's germline CDR1 is SNHLY and CDR2 FYNNEI. The CDR3 extends over 14 amino acids. After removal of 5 bases from V and 4 bases from J, the junction contained 4 bases not matched to a gene. The CDR3 reads CASSPPGGNEKLFF. CDR3 in DNA: TGTGCCAGCAGTCCCCCAGGGGGTAATGAAAAACTGTTTTTT.

The chain couples TRBV5-4 to TRBJ1-5; TRBD1 is a possible D gene (5 bases). Germline CDR1 reads SGHNT; CDR2 reads YYREEE (reference sequence). The V gene lost 3 bases and the J gene lost 2 bases, with 18 bases spanning the gap. CDR3 length: 17 amino acids. The CDR3: CASSSTTIGGRNQPQHF. The CDR3 nucleotides are TGTGCCAGCAGCTCCACGACAATTGGGGGACGCAATCAGCCCCAGCATTTT.

J is TRBJ2-2 and V is TRBV9; 7 bases agree with TRBD2. Germline-derived CDR1 and CDR2 are SGDLS and YYNGEE. CDR3 size: 15 residues. V shed 4 bases and J 4 bases; nucleotides not matched to a gene: 7. The CDR3 sequence is CASSLAGDSTGELFF. The CDR3 DNA is TGTGCCAGCAGCCTTGCGGGAGATAGCACCGGGGAGCTGTTTTTT.

This clonotype showed up many times. The J gene is TRBJ2-5, the V gene TRBV7-9; TRBD2 matches 11 bases. With 1 base clipped from V and 2 bases from J, the junction kept 0 bases outside the gene matches. Germline-derived CDR1 and CDR2 are SEHNR and FQNEAQ (reference sequence). This CDR3 is 15 amino acids long. Here the CDR3 DNA reads TGTGCCAGCAGCTTAGTAGCGGGGGGGCAAGAGACCCAGTACTTC. Protein product: CASSLVAGGQETQYF.

The chain uses TRBV20-1 and TRBJ1-2, with 7 bases lining up with TRBD1. Germline V lookup: CDR1 DFQATT, CDR2 SNEGSKA (reference sequence). The CDR3 spans 17 residues. J was trimmed by 0 bases and V by 3 bases; bases with no gene match: 13. The CDR3 sequence: CSASIPPNRGPNYGYTF. The DNA for the CDR3 is TGCAGTGCTAGCATCCCGCCGAACAGGGGTCCTAACTATGGCTACACCTTC.

The chain employs TRBV7-9 and TRBJ2-7; TRBD2 matches 11 bases. The germline V gene encodes CDR1 SEHNR and CDR2 FQNEAQ (reference sequence). V lost 5 bases, J lost 2 bases, and 8 bases stayed unmatched. This CDR3 has 16 amino acids. CDR3 in DNA: TGTGCCAGCAGCAAATTAGCGGGAGGGCAGGCCTACGAGCAGTACTTC. Translation: CASSKLAGGQAYEQYF.

This rearrangement joins TRBV12-3 or TRBV12-4 to TRBJ1-2; D possibly corresponds to TRBD1 (5 bases). Trimming left V 3 bases short and J 4 bases short, with 9 bases between. CDR3 length: 13 residues. DNA for the CDR3: TGTGCCAGCAGTTTTGACGGGGGCTATGGCTACACCTTC. Translation: CASSFDGGYGYTF.

Points on this clonotype: A read error may be the cause here, since a much bigger clone is one base away. J is TRBJ1-2 and V is TRBV7-9; no clear D gene. This CDR3 region has 13 residues. V shed 8 bases and J shed 3 bases, with 13 bases lying between them. The germline gives CDR1 SEHNR, CDR2 FQNEAQ (reference sequence). Here the CDR3 reads CASPPTNYYGYTF. The CDR3 region has the DNA TGTGCCAGCCCACCAACCAATTACTATGGCTACACCTTC. Complete variable domain (other parts from reference TRBV7-9 and TRBJ1-2): DTGVSQNPRHKITKRGQNVTFRCDPISEHNRLYWYRQTLGQGPEFLTYFQNEAQLEKSRLLSDRFSAERPKGSFSTLEIQRTEQGDSAMYLCASPPTNYYGYTFGSGTRLTVV.

This clonotype has a handful of counts. This sequence joins TRBV29-1 and TRBJ1-2; 10 nucleotides agree with TRBD1. Germline assignment: CDR1 SQVTM and CDR2 ANQGSEA. Losses at the gene ends were 0 bases for V and 7 bases for J; bases not matched to a gene: 2. The CDR3 has 13 residues. The CDR3 coding sequence is TGCAGCGTTGAAGATGGGGACAGGGGTGGCTACACCTTC. It yields the protein CSVEDGDRGGYTF. Full variable domain (missing parts from reference TRBV29-1 and TRBJ1-2): SAVISQKPSRDICQRGTSLTIQCQVDSQVTMMFWYRQQPGQSLTLIATANQGSEATYESGFVIDKFPISRPNLTFSTLTVSNMSPEDSSIYLCSVEDGDRGGYTFGSGTRLTVV.

This clonotype turned up a few times. The chain has TRBV15 and TRBJ1-4; perhaps TRBD1 as D (6 bases). The CDR3 has 15 residues. Germline CDR1 and CDR2: LNHNV and YYDKDF (reference sequence). Trimming cost V 2 bases and J 5 bases, with 12 bases left between them. The CDR3 spells CATSRYRVGNEKLFF. CDR3 sequence (DNA): TGTGCCACCAGCAGATACAGGGTGGGGAATGAAAAACTGTTTTTT.